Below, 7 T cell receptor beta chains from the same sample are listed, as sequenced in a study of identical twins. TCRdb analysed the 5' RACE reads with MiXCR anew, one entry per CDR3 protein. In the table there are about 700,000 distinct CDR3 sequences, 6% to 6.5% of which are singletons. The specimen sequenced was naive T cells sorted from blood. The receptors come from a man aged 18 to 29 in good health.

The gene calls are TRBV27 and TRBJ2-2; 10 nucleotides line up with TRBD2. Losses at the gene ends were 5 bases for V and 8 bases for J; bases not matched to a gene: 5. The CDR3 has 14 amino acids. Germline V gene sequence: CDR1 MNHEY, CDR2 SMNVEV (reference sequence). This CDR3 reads CASSPPSGRGELFF. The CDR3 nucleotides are TGTGCCAGCAGTCCCCCTAGCGGGAGAGGGGAGCTGTTTTTT.

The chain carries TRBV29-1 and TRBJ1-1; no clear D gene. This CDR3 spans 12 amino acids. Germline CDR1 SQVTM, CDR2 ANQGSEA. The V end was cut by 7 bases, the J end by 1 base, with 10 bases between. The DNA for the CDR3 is TGCAGCGCCCCCATCGGGAACACTGAAGCTTTCTTT. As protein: CSAPIGNTEAFF.

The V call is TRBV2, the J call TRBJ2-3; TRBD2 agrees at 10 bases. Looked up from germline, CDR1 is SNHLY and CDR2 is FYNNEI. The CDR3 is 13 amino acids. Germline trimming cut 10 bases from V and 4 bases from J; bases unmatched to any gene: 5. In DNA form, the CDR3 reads TGTGCCACCCCTAGCGGGAGCGCAGATACGCAGTATTTT. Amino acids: CATPSGSADTQYF.

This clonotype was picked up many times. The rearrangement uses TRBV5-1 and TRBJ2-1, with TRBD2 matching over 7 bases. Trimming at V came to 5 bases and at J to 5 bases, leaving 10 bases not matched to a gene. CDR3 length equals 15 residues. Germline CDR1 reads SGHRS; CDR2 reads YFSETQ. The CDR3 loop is CASRSTGGSHNEQFF. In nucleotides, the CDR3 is TGCGCCAGCAGGAGCACGGGCGGGAGCCACAATGAGCAGTTCTTC.

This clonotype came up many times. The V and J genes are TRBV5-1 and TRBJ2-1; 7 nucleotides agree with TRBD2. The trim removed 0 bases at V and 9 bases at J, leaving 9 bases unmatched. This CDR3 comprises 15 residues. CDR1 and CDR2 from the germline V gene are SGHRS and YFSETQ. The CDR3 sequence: CASSLGRGSFIEQFF. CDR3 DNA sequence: TGCGCCAGCAGCTTGGGTCGCGGGAGCTTCATTGAGCAGTTCTTC.

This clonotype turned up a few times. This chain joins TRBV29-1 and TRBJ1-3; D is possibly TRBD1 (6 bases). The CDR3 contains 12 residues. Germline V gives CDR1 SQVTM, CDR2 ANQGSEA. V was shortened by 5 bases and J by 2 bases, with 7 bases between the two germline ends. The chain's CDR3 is CSVRQAGNTIYF. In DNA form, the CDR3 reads TGCAGCGTTAGACAGGCTGGAAACACCATATATTTT.

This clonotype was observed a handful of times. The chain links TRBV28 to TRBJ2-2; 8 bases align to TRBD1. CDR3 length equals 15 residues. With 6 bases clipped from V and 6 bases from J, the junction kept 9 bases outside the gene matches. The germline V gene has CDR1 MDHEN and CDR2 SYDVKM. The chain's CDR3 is CASSPDRGGSGELFF. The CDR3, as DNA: TGTGCCAGCAGCCCCGACAGGGGCGGATCCGGGGAGCTGTTTTTT.